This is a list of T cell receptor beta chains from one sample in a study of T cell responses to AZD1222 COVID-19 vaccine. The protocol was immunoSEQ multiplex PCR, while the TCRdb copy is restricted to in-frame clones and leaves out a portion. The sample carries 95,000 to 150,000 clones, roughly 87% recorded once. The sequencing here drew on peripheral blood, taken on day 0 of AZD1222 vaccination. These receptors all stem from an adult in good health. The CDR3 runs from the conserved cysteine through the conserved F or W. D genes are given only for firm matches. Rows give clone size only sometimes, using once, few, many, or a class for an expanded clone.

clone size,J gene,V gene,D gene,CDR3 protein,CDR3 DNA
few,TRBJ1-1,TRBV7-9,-,CASSLSGAPGTEAFF,TGTGCCAGCAGCTTGTCAGGGGCGCCGGGCACTGAAGCTTTCTTT
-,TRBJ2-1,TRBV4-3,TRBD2,CASSQDPAGVSYNEQFF,TGCGCCAGCAGCCAAGATCCAGCGGGAGTATCCTACAATGAGCAGTTCTTC
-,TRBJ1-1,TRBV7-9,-,CASSLETGKGPEAFF,TGTGCCAGCAGCTTAGAAACAGGGAAGGGGCCTGAAGCTTTCTTT
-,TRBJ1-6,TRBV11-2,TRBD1,CASSLGQRGNSPLHF,TGTGCCAGCAGCTTGGGACAGCGGGGTAATTCACCCCTCCACTTT
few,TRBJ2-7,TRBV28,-,CASGGPNREGQYF,TGTGCCAGCGGAGGGCCGAACAGGGAAGGGCAGTACTTC
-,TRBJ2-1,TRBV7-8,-,CASSLTREKYNEQFF,TGTGCCAGCAGCTTAACCAGGGAAAAATACAATGAGCAGTTCTTC
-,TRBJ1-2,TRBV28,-,CASSLKGLSGYTF,TGTGCCAGCAGTTTAAAGGGTCTCTCTGGCTACACCTTC
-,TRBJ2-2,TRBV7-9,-,CASRQSRGVTNTGELFF,TGTGCCAGCAGACAATCAAGGGGGGTAACCAACACCGGGGAGCTGTTTTTT
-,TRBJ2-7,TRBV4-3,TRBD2,CASSQATGRGLATAYEQYF,TGCGCCAGCAGCCAAGCCACAGGGAGGGGACTAGCGACAGCCTACGAGCAGTACTTC
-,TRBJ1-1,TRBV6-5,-,CASPYPCKAFF,TGTGCCAGCCCCTACCCCTGCAAAGCTTTCTTT
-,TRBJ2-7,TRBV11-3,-,CASSEMAGPPYEQYF,TGTGCCAGCAGCGAAATGGCAGGGCCCCCCTACGAGCAGTACTTC
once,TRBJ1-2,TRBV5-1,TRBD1,CASSLGRTRTGRVANGYTF,TGCGCCAGCAGCTTAGGTCGAACGAGGACAGGGAGAGTAGCGAATGGCTACACCTTC
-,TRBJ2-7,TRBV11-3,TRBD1,CASSRTGGVEQYF,TGTGCCAGCAGCCGGACAGGGGGCGTTGAGCAGTACTTC
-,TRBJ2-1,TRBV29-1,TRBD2,CSAQGDPGLAATYNEQFF,TGCAGCGCTCAAGGGGACCCGGGACTAGCGGCCACCTACAATGAGCAGTTCTTC
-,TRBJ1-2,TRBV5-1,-,CASSLGDGTNYGYTF,TGCGCCAGCAGCTTGGGGGACGGGACTAACTATGGCTACACCTTC
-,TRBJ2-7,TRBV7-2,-,CASTSNRQAYEQYF,TGTGCCAGCACCTCGAATCGTCAGGCCTACGAGCAGTACTTC
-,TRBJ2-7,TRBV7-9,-,CASSLVNEQYF,TGTGCCAGCAGCTTAGTAAACGAGCAGTACTTC
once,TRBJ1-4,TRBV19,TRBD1,CATSRGLANEKLFF,TGTGCCACCAGCAGGGGGTTGGCTAATGAAAAACTGTTTTTT
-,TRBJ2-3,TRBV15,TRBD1,CATSTGGDTQYF,TGTGCCACCAGTACAGGGGGGGATACGCAGTATTTT
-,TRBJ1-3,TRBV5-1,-,CASRTERSGNTIYF,TGCGCCAGCAGGACGGAACGCTCTGGAAACACCATATATTTT
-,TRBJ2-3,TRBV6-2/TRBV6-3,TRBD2,CASSYSYGGAGAVTDTQYF,TGTGCCAGCAGTTACTCGTATGGAGGAGCGGGGGCCGTCACAGATACGCAGTATTTT
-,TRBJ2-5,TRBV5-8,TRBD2,CASSDSQRGVETQYF,TGTGCCAGCAGCGACTCACAGCGGGGGGTCGAGACCCAGTACTTC
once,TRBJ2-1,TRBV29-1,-,CSVEAPRKQFF,TGCAGCGTTGAAGCACCAAGGAAGCAGTTCTTC
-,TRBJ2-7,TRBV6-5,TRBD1,CASRSRDRVEQYF,TGTGCCAGCCGCTCCCGGGACAGGGTCGAGCAGTACTTC
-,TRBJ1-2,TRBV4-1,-,CASSQDSGPINYGYTF,TGCGCCAGCAGCCAAGATTCCGGGCCCATTAACTATGGCTACACCTTC
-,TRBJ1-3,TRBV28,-,CASRIQRSSGNTIYF,TGTGCCAGCAGGATACAGAGAAGCTCTGGAAACACCATATATTTT
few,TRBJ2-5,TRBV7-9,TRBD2,CASSFWDERGVLETQYF,TGTGCCAGCAGCTTCTGGGACGAGCGGGGGGTTCTAGAGACCCAGTACTTC
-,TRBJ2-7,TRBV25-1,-,CASSDTSGTGSYEQYF,TGTGCCAGCAGTGACACCTCAGGGACGGGTTCCTACGAGCAGTACTTC
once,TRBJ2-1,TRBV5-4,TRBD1,CASSHRGYNEQFF,TGTGCCAGCAGCCACAGGGGATACAATGAGCAGTTCTTC
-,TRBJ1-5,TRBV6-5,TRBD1,CASRSGGGQPQHF,TGTGCCAGCAGGTCAGGGGGTGGTCAGCCCCAGCATTTT
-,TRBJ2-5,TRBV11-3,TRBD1,CASSLRDRHLQETQYF,TGTGCCAGCAGCTTAAGGGACAGGCATCTCCAAGAGACCCAGTACTTC
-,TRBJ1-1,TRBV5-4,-,CASSLAYWGGENTEAFF,TGTGCCAGCAGCTTGGCCTATTGGGGGGGGGAGAACACTGAAGCTTTCTTT